The entry below describes one T cell receptor (beta chain). TCRdb itself ran the 5' RACE reads through MiXCR, one entry per CDR3 protein. Here the sample spans about 570,000 distinct CDR3 sequences, 9.5% to 10% being singletons. The data are from a study of identical twins. V lost 0 bases and J lost 2, with 12 bases in between. The CDR3 has 15 amino acids. CDR1 and CDR2 from the germline V gene are DFQATT and SNEGSKA (reference sequence). These data also formed part of another study, on yellow fever vaccine responses in identical twins.

The sequence came from a woman aged 18-29 years in good health. The sample was PBMCs. The V gene is TRBV20-1, the J gene TRBJ2-3, with a tentative D call TRBD1 (6 bases). The CDR3, as DNA: TGCAGTGCTAGAGATCCGGACAGCCCCACAGATACGCAGTATTTT. Amino acids: CSARDPDSPTDTQYF.